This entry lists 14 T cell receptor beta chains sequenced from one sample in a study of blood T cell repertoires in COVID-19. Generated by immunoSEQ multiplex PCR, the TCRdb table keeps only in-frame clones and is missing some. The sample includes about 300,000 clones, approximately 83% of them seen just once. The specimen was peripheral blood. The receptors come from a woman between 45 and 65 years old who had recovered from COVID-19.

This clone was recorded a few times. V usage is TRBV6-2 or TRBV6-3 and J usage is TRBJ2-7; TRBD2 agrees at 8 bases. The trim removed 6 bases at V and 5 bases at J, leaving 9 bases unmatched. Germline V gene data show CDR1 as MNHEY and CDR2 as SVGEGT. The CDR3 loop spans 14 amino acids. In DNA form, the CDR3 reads TGTGCCAGCAGCTTACTAGCGGAGAGCCACGAGCAGTACTTC. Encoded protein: CASSLLAESHEQYF.

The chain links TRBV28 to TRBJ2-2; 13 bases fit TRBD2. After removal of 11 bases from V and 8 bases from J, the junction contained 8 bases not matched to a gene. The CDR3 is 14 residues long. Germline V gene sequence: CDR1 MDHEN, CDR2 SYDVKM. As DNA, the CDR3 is TGTGCCTCCCAACTAGCGGGAGGGTCGGGGGAGCTGTTTTTT. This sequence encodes CASQLAGGSGELFF.

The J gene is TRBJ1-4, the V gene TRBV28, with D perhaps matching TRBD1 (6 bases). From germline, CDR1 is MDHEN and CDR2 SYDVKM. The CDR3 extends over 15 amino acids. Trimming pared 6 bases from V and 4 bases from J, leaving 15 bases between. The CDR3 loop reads CASSRTGTGNEKLFF. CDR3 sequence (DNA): TGTGCCAGCAGCAGAACAGGGACGGGTAATGAAAAACTGTTTTTT.

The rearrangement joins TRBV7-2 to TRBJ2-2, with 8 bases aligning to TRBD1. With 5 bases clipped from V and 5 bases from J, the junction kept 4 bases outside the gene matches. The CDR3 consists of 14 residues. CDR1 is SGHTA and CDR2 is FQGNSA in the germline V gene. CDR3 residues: CASSTRDRTGELFF. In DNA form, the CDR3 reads TGTGCCAGCAGCACGCGGGACAGGACCGGGGAGCTGTTTTTT.

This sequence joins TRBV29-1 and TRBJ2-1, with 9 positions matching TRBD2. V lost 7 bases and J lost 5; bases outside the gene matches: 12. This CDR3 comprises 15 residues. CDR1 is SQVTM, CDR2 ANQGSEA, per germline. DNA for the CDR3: TGCAGCGGACAGATTCTAGCGGGATCGGACAATGAGCAGTTCTTC. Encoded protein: CSGQILAGSDNEQFF.

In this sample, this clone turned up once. In nucleotides, the CDR3 is TGTGCCAGCAGCGTAGGATCGCGTTTGACAGATACGCAGTATTTT. It yields the protein CASSVGSRLTDTQYF. The rearrangement uses TRBV9 and TRBJ2-3; D gene uncertain. Germline V CDR1 and CDR2: SGDLS, YYNGEE. V dropped 0 bases and J dropped 3 bases, with 11 bases sitting between them. The CDR3 covers 15 residues. Full variable domain (rest looked up from reference TRBV9 and TRBJ2-3): DSGVTQTPKHLITATGQRVTLRCSPRSGDLSVYWYQQSLDQGLQFLIQYYNGEERAKGNILERFSAQQFPDLHSELNLSSLELGDSALYFCASSVGSRLTDTQYFGPGTRLTVL.

The CDR3 DNA sequence: TGTGCCAGCAGCCTGGACAGGGGGCTATCCGATGAGCAGTTCTTC. This gives the protein CASSLDRGLSDEQFF. V gene TRBV2 combines with J gene TRBJ2-1; 11 nucleotides line up with TRBD1. Germline-derived CDR1 and CDR2 are SNHLY and FYNNEI. V gave up 6 bases and J gave up 8 bases; unmatched junction bases: 9. The CDR3 consists of 15 residues.

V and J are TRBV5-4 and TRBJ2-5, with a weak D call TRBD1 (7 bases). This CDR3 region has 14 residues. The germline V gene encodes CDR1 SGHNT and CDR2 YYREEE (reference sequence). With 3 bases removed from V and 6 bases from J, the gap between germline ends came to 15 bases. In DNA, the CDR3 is TGTGCCAGCAGCTCGGTAGCAGGGGGGCAGACCCAGTACTTC. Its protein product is CASSSVAGGQTQYF.

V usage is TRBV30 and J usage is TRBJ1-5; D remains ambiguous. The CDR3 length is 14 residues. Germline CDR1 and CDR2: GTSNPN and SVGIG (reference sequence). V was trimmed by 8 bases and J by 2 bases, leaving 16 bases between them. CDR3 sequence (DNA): TGTGCCGGAAGCGGACTCCAGGGCAATCAGCCCCAGCATTTT. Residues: CAGSGLQGNQPQHF.

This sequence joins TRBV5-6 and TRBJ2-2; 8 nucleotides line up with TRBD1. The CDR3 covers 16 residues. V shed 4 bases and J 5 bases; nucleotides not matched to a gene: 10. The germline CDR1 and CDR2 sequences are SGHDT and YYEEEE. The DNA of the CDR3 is TGTGCCAGCAGCCATGATGGTACAGGGGGGACCGGGGAGCTGTTTTTT. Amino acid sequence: CASSHDGTGGTGELFF.

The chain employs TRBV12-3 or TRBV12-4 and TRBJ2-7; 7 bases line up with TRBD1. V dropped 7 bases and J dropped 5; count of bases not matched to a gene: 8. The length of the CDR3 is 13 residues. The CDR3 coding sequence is TGTGCCAGCACCTCACGACAGGGAAACGAGCAGTACTTC. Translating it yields CASTSRQGNEQYF.

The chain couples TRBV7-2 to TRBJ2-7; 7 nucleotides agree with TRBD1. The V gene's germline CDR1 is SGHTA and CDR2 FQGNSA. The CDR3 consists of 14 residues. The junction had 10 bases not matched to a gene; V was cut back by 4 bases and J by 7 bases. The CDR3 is CASSSGGLTREQYF. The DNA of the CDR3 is TGTGCCAGCAGCTCAGGGGGTCTCACCCGAGAGCAGTACTTC.

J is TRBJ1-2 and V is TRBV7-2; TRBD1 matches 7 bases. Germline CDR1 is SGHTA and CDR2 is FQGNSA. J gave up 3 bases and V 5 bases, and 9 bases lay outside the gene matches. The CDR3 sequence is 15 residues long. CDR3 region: CASSVAGGQHYGYTF. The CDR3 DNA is TGTGCCAGCAGCGTGGCAGGGGGACAGCACTATGGCTACACCTTC.

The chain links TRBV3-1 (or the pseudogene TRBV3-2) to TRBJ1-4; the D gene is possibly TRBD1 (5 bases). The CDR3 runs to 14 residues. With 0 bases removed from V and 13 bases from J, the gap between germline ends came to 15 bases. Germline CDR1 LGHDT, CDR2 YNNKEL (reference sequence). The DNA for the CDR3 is TGTGCCAGCAGCCAAGAAGGGGCCAGGGTAGGACTGTTTTTT. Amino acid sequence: CASSQEGARVGLFF.